This T cell receptor (beta chain) was recorded in a study of Graves' ophthalmopathy and Graves' hyperthyroidism. This clonotype was observed many times. Lactation, pregnancy, uncontrolled infections and other autoimmune diseases were all grounds for excluding patients. Germline CDR1 is MNHEY and CDR2 is SVGAGI. V was pared by 5 bases and J by 4 bases, with 5 bases of the junction left unmatched. CDR3 size: 13 residues. Beta-chain TCR CDR3 regions were amplified from RNA transcripts. HTBI-primed RT-PCR formed the first round, and a multiplex PCR formed the second. TCRdb used MiXCR to reprocess the multiplex PCR reads, holding one entry per CDR3 protein. The sample lists hundreds of thousands of distinct CDR3 sequences; around 14% were seen once.

The chain employs TRBV6-5 and TRBJ2-7, with 7 bases lining up with TRBD2. Material for sequencing was blood. The sequence derives from a woman in her 30s with Graves' ophthalmopathy. The CDR3 loop reads CASSNLGGYEQYF. Here the CDR3 DNA reads TGTGCCAGCAGTAACCTGGGGGGGTACGAGCAGTACTTC.